Listed here are 26 T cell receptor beta chains from one sample, sequenced in a study of cytomegalovirus exposure and HLA in healthy donors. The PCR used 60 Vbeta and 13 Jbeta primers. Here immunoSEQ multiplex PCR was the method, and the copy in TCRdb shows in-frame clones only, minus some. Among about 100,000 clones listed, roughly 70% were seen once. The specimen was PBMCs. The receptors shown here come from a man aged 35 to 55 in good health and CMV-seropositive.

This clone has a single count. The chain carries TRBV27 and TRBJ2-1; D is undetermined. V shed 6 bases and J shed 4 bases, with 10 bases lying between them. Germline V gene lookup returns CDR1 MNHEY and CDR2 SMNVEV (reference sequence). The CDR3 covers 13 residues. The CDR3 nucleotides are TGTGCCAGCAGCCTCGGAGCTTACAATGAGCAGTTCTTC. It codes for CASSLGAYNEQFF.

This clone turned up a few times. V usage is TRBV7-9 and J usage is TRBJ2-1; TRBD2 agrees at 13 bases. V lost 9 bases and J lost 10; bases outside the gene matches: 9. From germline, CDR1 is SEHNR and CDR2 FQNEAQ (reference sequence). CDR3 size: 14 residues. CDR3 coding DNA: TGTGCCAGTAAAGGACTAGCGGGAGCGGGGGAGCAGTTCTTC. It is translated as CASKGLAGAGEQFF.

This clone was seen once. The chain is built from TRBV9 and TRBJ2-3; TRBD2 aligns across 7 bases. J gave up 1 base and V 0 bases, and 5 bases lay outside the gene matches. Per germline, CDR1 SGDLS and CDR2 YYNGEE. The CDR3 contains 16 residues. This chain's CDR3 is CASSVEGGSGTDTQYF. The CDR3 DNA reads TGTGCCAGCAGCGTAGAGGGAGGGAGTGGCACAGATACGCAGTATTTT.

For this clone: The sample has other DNA sequences that encode this CDR3 too. This rearrangement joins TRBV5-1 to TRBJ2-6; 14 bases line up with TRBD2. CDR1 SGHRS and CDR2 YFSETQ come from the germline V gene. The CDR3 runs to 21 residues. V gave up 5 bases and J gave up 2 bases; unmatched junction bases: 15. In DNA form, the CDR3 reads TGCGCCAGCAGGGATAATCCGGGACTAGCGGGGGCGGGCCCTGGGGCCAACGTCCTGACTTTC. It specifies CASRDNPGLAGAGPGANVLTF.

The chain carries TRBV10-3 and TRBJ1-2; D gene ambiguous. V lost 2 bases and J lost 4, with 8 bases in between. The CDR3 runs 13 residues. The germline V gene encodes CDR1 ENHRY and CDR2 SYGVKD. CDR3 nucleotides: TGTGCCATCAGTGAGCGGGCGGGCTATGGCTACACCTTC. Amino acids: CAISERAGYGYTF.

The chain recombines TRBV7-9 with TRBJ1-5; D is unclear. V lost 3 bases and J 7 bases, leaving 19 bases between the germline ends. This CDR3 spans 16 amino acids. Germline CDR1 reads SEHNR; CDR2 reads FQNEAQ (reference sequence). The CDR3 DNA reads TGTGCCAGCAGCTTGTCTTTTGGGGTTGAGGGCCAGCCCCAGCATTTT. Translating it yields CASSLSFGVEGQPQHF.

This clone has more than one count but fewer than ten. The chain recombines TRBV28 with TRBJ2-1; D ambiguous. Germline loops: CDR1 MDHEN, CDR2 SYDVKM. V lost 7 bases to trimming and J lost 10 bases, with 20 bases between them. The CDR3 is 14 amino acids. As DNA, the CDR3 is TGTGCCAGCACCCCGGTTTCGGGTCTAAGGGAGCAGTTCTTC. Translation: CASTPVSGLREQFF.

The sample holds one count of this clone. This rearrangement joins TRBV29-1 to TRBJ2-3, with D possibly matching TRBD2 (5 bases). Deletions cut 4 bases from V and 1 base from J, with 9 bases between. CDR3 length equals 13 residues. Germline-derived CDR1 and CDR2 are SQVTM and ANQGSEA. CDR3 in DNA: TGCAGCGTTGTTCGAGCGGGCACAGATACGCAGTATTTT. This translates into CSVVRAGTDTQYF.

The chain joins TRBV2 to TRBJ2-1, with 14 positions matching TRBD2. Germline V lookup: CDR1 SNHLY, CDR2 FYNNEI. Germline trimming cut 8 bases from V and 5 bases from J; bases unmatched to any gene: 23. The CDR3 spans 21 residues. The CDR3 spells CASYPHFEGLAGEARHNEQFF. The CDR3 nucleotides are TGTGCCAGCTACCCTCATTTCGAGGGACTAGCGGGAGAAGCTCGACACAATGAGCAGTTCTTC.

V gene TRBV5-1 combines with J gene TRBJ1-3, with D perhaps matching TRBD1 (6 bases). CDR1 and CDR2 (germline): SGHRS, YFSETQ. The V end lost 0 bases, the J end lost 4 bases, and 14 bases lay between the germline ends. The CDR3 totals 16 residues. The CDR3 region has the DNA TGCGCCAGCAGCTTGGGGGTGGCAGGGGCCGGAAACACCATATATTTT. This sequence encodes CASSLGVAGAGNTIYF. The entire variable domain, with the rest obtained from reference TRBV5-1 and TRBJ1-3, is as follows: KAGVTQTPRYLIKTRGQQVTLSCSPISGHRSVSWYQQTPGQGLQFLFEYFSETQRNKGNFPGRFSGRQFSNSRSEMNVSTLELGDSALYLCASSLGVAGAGNTIYFGEGSWLTVV.

The chain uses TRBV6-5 and TRBJ2-7; 7 bases line up with TRBD1. CDR3 size: 16 residues. V trimming: 0 bases; J trimming: 4 bases; junction bases outside the gene matches: 9. Germline V CDR1 and CDR2: MNHEY, SVGAGI. The chain's CDR3 is CASSYSGQSYLYEQYF. The CDR3, as DNA: TGTGCCAGCAGTTACTCGGGACAGTCATACTTATACGAGCAGTACTTC.

This chain joins TRBV27 and TRBJ1-5; possibly TRBD1 for D (5 bases). Germline CDR1 reads MNHEY; CDR2 reads SMNVEV (reference sequence). V lost 5 bases, J lost 2 bases, and 13 bases lay in between. There are 15 residues in the CDR3. The CDR3 DNA sequence: TGTGCCAGCAGTCCCTCAGGGTTCGGCAATCAGCCCCAGCATTTT. This translates into CASSPSGFGNQPQHF.

V usage is TRBV5-1 and J usage is TRBJ2-3, with TRBD2 as a possible D gene (6 bases). V was pared by 4 bases and J by 4 bases, with 10 bases between. The CDR3 length is 13 residues. Per germline, CDR1 SGHRS and CDR2 YFSETQ. The CDR3 region is CASSPWGADTQYF. CDR3 DNA: TGCGCCAGCAGCCCGTGGGGGGCAGATACGCAGTATTTT.

This rearrangement joins TRBV30 to TRBJ2-7; no clear D gene. With 1 base removed from V and 2 bases from J, the gap between germline ends came to 9 bases. The CDR3 extends over 13 amino acids. Germline assignment: CDR1 GTSNPN and CDR2 SVGIG (reference sequence). For the CDR3, the DNA is TGTGCCTGGAGTGATCTGAGAGCCTACGAGCAGTACTTC. Translated: CAWSDLRAYEQYF.

There are a few counts of this clone. The chain links TRBV27 to TRBJ2-1; D is ambiguous. The CDR3 is made up of 15 amino acids. Germline CDR1 is MNHEY and CDR2 is SMNVEV (reference sequence). V dropped 5 bases and J dropped 0 bases, with 11 bases sitting between them. CDR3 sequence: CASSRALSSYNEQFF. CDR3 in DNA: TGTGCCAGCAGTAGAGCGTTAAGCTCCTACAATGAGCAGTTCTTC.

On this clone: A read error may produce the germline difference seen at one junction end. The chain couples TRBV4-3 to TRBJ2-1, with a possible D match to TRBD2 (5 bases). CDR1 is LGHNA, CDR2 YSLEER, per germline. The length of the CDR3 is 15 residues. CDR3 nucleotide sequence: TGCGCCAGCAGCCTCGAACTAGACTACTACAGTGAGCAGTTCTTC. It specifies CASSLELDYYSEQFF.

This clone was detected only a few times. The chain recombines TRBV18 with TRBJ1-1, with 8 nucleotides matching TRBD1. Germline lookup yields CDR1 KGHSH and CDR2 LQKENI. The CDR3 totals 15 residues. V gave up 4 bases and J gave up 7 bases; unmatched junction bases: 11. The CDR3 spells CASSLDRALTNEAFF. DNA for the CDR3: TGTGCCAGCTCACTGGACAGGGCCTTGACAAATGAAGCTTTCTTT.

This chain connects TRBV27 to TRBJ1-4; D is ambiguous. V lost 3 bases to trimming and J lost 8 bases, with 4 bases between them. The CDR3 contains 11 residues. Germline CDR1 MNHEY, CDR2 SMNVEV (reference sequence). The CDR3 DNA follows: TGTGCCAGCAGTTTCGGGGAAAAACTGTTTTTT. This translates into CASSFGEKLFF.

This chain links TRBV6-1 with TRBJ2-7; D remains ambiguous. V was cut by 2 bases and J by 1 base, with 9 bases left in between. Germline V gene data show CDR1 as MNHNS and CDR2 as SASEGT. This CDR3 comprises 14 residues. The CDR3 reads CASSELAVSYEQYF. CDR3 sequence (DNA): TGTGCCAGCAGTGAATTGGCCGTGTCCTACGAGCAGTACTTC.

This chain connects TRBV6-5 to TRBJ2-2, with 9 bases fitting TRBD1. Germline V gene data show CDR1 as MNHEY and CDR2 as SVGAGI. The CDR3 is made up of 15 amino acids. The V and J ends lost 4 bases and 8 bases, in that order; junction bases with no gene match: 8. The CDR3 coding sequence is TGTGCCAGCAGTTGGACACAGGGGGCGAGGGGGGAGCTGTTTTTT. As protein: CASSWTQGARGELFF.

The genes are TRBV15 and TRBJ1-2; 8 bases fit TRBD1. Trimming cost V 5 bases and J 4 bases; bases outside gene matches: 3. Germline assignment: CDR1 LNHNV and CDR2 YYDKDF (reference sequence). The CDR3 covers 13 residues. CDR3 DNA sequence: TGTGCCACCAGCTGGGACAGGTTCTATGGCTACACCTTC. Translation: CATSWDRFYGYTF.

CDR3 amino acids: CASSDADSLYYGYTF. CDR3 bases: TGTGCCAGCAGTGATGCAGATTCCCTCTACTATGGCTACACCTTC. V gene TRBV2 combines with J gene TRBJ1-2; D is unclear. Germline CDR1 is SNHLY and CDR2 is FYNNEI. The CDR3 sequence is 15 residues long. Trimming shortened V by 3 bases and J by 3 bases, and 14 bases separated the two germline ends.

This chain connects TRBV10-3 to TRBJ1-3; D might be TRBD1 (5 bases). The germline V gene has CDR1 ENHRY and CDR2 SYGVKD. The CDR3 has 14 residues. The V end lost 10 bases, the J end lost 4 bases, and 17 bases lay between the germline ends. The CDR3 DNA follows: TGTGCCAGTACCAGGGATTTGGAAGGAAACACCATATATTTT. Its translation: CASTRDLEGNTIYF.

The chain uses TRBV7-2 and TRBJ1-4; 8 bases agree with TRBD1. Germline V CDR1 and CDR2: SGHTA, FQGNSA. Trimming removed 5 bases from V and 6 bases from J; junction bases left unmatched: 2. CDR3 length equals 13 residues. The CDR3 sequence: CASSPDRDEKLFF. CDR3 bases: TGTGCCAGCAGCCCGGACAGGGATGAAAAACTGTTTTTT.

The rearrangement joins TRBV7-9 to TRBJ1-2; TRBD1 matches 7 bases. Germline V CDR1 and CDR2: SEHNR, FQNEAQ (reference sequence). The J segment lost 7 bases and the V segment lost 1 base, leaving 0 bases of the junction unmatched. The CDR3 extends over 12 amino acids. CDR3 sequence reads: CASSLDRGGYTF. The CDR3, as DNA: TGTGCCAGCAGCTTAGACAGGGGTGGCTACACCTTC.

The chain employs TRBV5-1 and TRBJ1-3; possible D gene TRBD1, 6 bases. Per the germline V gene, CDR1 is SGHRS and CDR2 is YFSETQ. V was clipped by 5 bases and J by 1 base, with 19 bases between them. This CDR3 contains 17 residues. The CDR3 protein is CASRTEAGGHSGNTIYF. The CDR3 DNA reads TGCGCCAGCAGAACAGAGGCGGGGGGCCATTCTGGAAACACCATATATTTT. The full variable domain, completed using reference TRBV5-1 and TRBJ1-3, is KAGVTQTPRYLIKTRGQQVTLSCSPISGHRSVSWYQQTPGQGLQFLFEYFSETQRNKGNFPGRFSGRQFSNSRSEMNVSTLELGDSALYLCASRTEAGGHSGNTIYFGEGSWLTVV.